This note documents a single T cell receptor beta chain sequence. Its specific antigen is unknown. Base qualities were left out, and no much larger clone turns up one base away. The germline V gene provides CDR1 MNHNS and CDR2 SASEGT. The CDR3, cysteine through phenylalanine, is 13 amino acids long. Left in the record is the CDR3 DNA by itself, 39 bases read in frame from the first base. Relative to germline, V is 9 bases shorter and J is 2 bases shorter, with 13 bases between their ends. This record belongs to a study of CD8+ T cells in alopecia areata listed by TCRdb under 2018. In the study overall: Treated patients were enrolled in an open-label pilot trial of oral tofacitinib, 5 to 10 mg twice daily, for moderate-to-severe alopecia areata. Tofacitinib was given for 6 to 18 months, followed by 6 months of follow-up off drug to assess delayed response and recurrence. Disease severity in treated patients was measured with the SALT score, which quantifies the percentage of affected scalp surface area. To study T cell clonal expansion in alopecia areata, the researchers applied high-throughput TCRbeta sequencing to both the C3H/HeJ mouse model and human patients. On the human side, TCRbeta sequencing was run on scalp tissue and on sorted CD4+ and CD8+ peripheral blood T cells from healthy controls and from alopecia areata patients with either patchy or totalis/universalis disease. Biopsies were taken from tofacitinib-treated patients at baseline and at 4 and 24 weeks of treatment, and a later scalp biopsy was taken in several of the tofacitinib-treated patients. Scalp clonality was compared among normal scalp (n=4), patchy alopecia areata scalp (n=8), and alopecia totalis/universalis scalp (n=8). RNA was extracted with the PAXgene miRNA kit for fixed scalp, the miRNeasy kit for PBMCs, and the RNeasy kit for mouse skin. TCRbeta CDR3 regions were amplified by immunoSEQ multiplex PCR with 35 Vbeta forward and 13 Jbeta reverse primers.

The treatment or condition label for this specimen denotes: oral pan-JAK inhibitor, 5-10 mg twice daily. Peripheral blood and lesional scalp punch biopsies were obtained from patients with alopecia areata. PBMCs were isolated by density centrifugation and stained for CD3, CD4 and CD8, and CD4+ and CD8+ T cells were sorted on a FACSAria. To prepare the library, the immunoSEQ multiplex PCR assay was applied. To provide template for TCR sequencing, every sample had RNA extracted and reverse transcribed into cDNA. SuperScript III was used to make first-strand cDNA, primed with a 2:1 mix of oligo-dT and random hexamers. A synthetic immune receptor repertoire was used to gauge amplification bias, and whatever bias remained was removed computationally. In the paper's pipeline: After raw reads were preprocessed to remove errors, the CDR3 was defined following IMGT conventions as running from the conserved cysteine to phenylalanine. Clonality was computed by normalizing Shannon entropy by log2 of the number of productive unique TCRs and subtracting the result from 1. Scalp TCRbeta sequences were cross-referenced with sorted blood CD4 and CD8 repertoires so that the CD4 or CD8 identity of scalp clones could be inferred. The table comes from immuneACCESS by way of TCRdb, which keeps in-frame sequences with V and J called. Part of the clones is missing from these tables; in studies checked, under half for an unresolved V gene and the rest for unknown reasons. V and J calls and clone size follow that table, whereas D and trimming were derived from the DNA. The sample table lists approximately 100,000 clones, 85% to 90% of them with a count of one. The ten largest clones take up approximately 12% of the sample.

The paper as a whole reports these results and caveats: Because the treated cohort was small and had only one nonresponder, larger studies are needed to examine links between baseline CD8+ expansion and response. Compared with normal scalp, lesional scalp, particularly in alopecia totalis/universalis, had higher clonality and more expanded CD8+ clones, which suggests antigenic drive. TCR sequences shared between patients were less clear than in mice, possibly partly because of HLA diversity in the patient population. With tofacitinib, both scalp clonality and the number of expanded CD8+ clones among the top 100 scalp clones went down significantly. During tofacitinib treatment, many expanded lesional clones remained in scalp and blood, and this persistence may partly explain relapse after treatment is stopped. Unlike mouse skin, which is dominated by gammadelta T cells, normal human skin has resident alphabeta T cells that are also sequenced, and this complicates analysis of the scalp TCR repertoire.

The sequencing here drew on CD8+ T cells sorted from blood, taken at roughly week 30, from a patient treated with tofacitinib. This clonotype was obtained from a human donor with alopecia areata. Rearrangement joined TRBV6-1 to TRBJ1-1, with no reliable assignment of the D segment. The DNA reads as follows: TGTGCCAGTCTTCCAAGGGAAAACACTGAAGCTTTCTTT. Its protein is CASLPRENTEAFF.